The source of this TCR beta chain is a study of cytomegalovirus exposure and HLA in healthy donors. Study-wide context: The 90 to 150 validation repertoires, a later analysis reported, used the same platform as the approximately 670 repertoires from the first cohort.

The germline CDR1 and CDR2 sequences are MGHDK and SYGVNS. Trimming removed 4 bases from V and 3 bases from J; junction bases left unmatched: 6. The CDR3 loop spans 15 amino acids. This clone was picked up one time. Antigen: not known. Only in-frame clones appear in the TCRdb table, and some are missing; sequencing was by immunoSEQ multiplex PCR. This sample has 110,000 to 150,000 clones, with about 95% found just once. Overall study findings and caveats: Testing in vitro showed a few CMV-associated chains specific for CMV antigens. In the roughly 110 validation repertoires, approximately 94% of cluster scores exceeded 0, per a later analysis.

The origin of this receptor is a man aged 18 to 35 in good health and CMV-seropositive. The chain combines TRBV25-1 with TRBJ1-1; 9 bases fit TRBD1. The specimen was PBMCs. For the CDR3, the DNA is TGTGCCAGCAGTGGAGAACAGGGGGCGGACACTGAAGCTTTCTTT. Amino acids: CASSGEQGADTEAFF. Variable domain in full (rest from reference TRBV25-1 and TRBJ1-1): EADIYQTPRYLVIGTGKKITLECSQTMGHDKMYWYQQDPGMELHLIHYSYGVNSTEKGDLSSESTVSRIRTEHFPLTLESARPSHTSQYLCASSGEQGADTEAFFGQGTRLTVV.